Below are 24 T cell receptor beta chains sequenced from a single sample in a study of CXCR3-negative and CXCR3-positive naive CD8 T cells. The authors made the TRB cDNA libraries by 5' RACE using UMI labels. Each CDR3 protein gets one entry in TCRdb, which reprocessed the 5' RACE reads and gives no DNA. The sample totals 50,000 to 60,000 distinct CDR3 sequences. The sequenced material came from naive CXCR3- CD8+ T cells from blood. The subset here: CD45RO-CCR7+CD27+CD95- naive CD8+ T cells lacking CXCR3 (TNR3-). These receptor sequences come from a human donor in good health. Some clones in this sample may be carry-over from other donors' samples.

The J gene is TRBJ2-1, the V gene TRBV14; no DNA is available, so the TRBD1 call from TCRdb remains unchecked. This CDR3 spans 16 amino acids. Germline values: CDR1 SGHDN, CDR2 FVKESK. CDR3 loop: CASSQENWGPYNEQFF.

The rearrangement uses TRBV11-3 and TRBJ2-7; TCRdb names TRBD1, which stays unverified in the absence of DNA. CDR1 and CDR2 from the germline V gene are SGHNT and YENEEA. This CDR3 has 13 residues. CDR3 region: CASSHRQDYEQYF. Filled out from reference TRBV11-3 and TRBJ2-7, the complete variable domain reads EAGVVQSPRYKIIEKKQPVAFWCNPISGHNTLYWYLQNLGQGPELLIRYENEEAVDDSQLPKDRFSAERLKGVDSTLKIQPAELGDSAVYLCASSHRQDYEQYFGPGTRLTVT.

The chain recombines TRBV29-1 with TRBJ1-1. The CDR3 is made up of 11 amino acids. Germline CDR1 reads SQVTM; CDR2 reads ANQGSEA. CDR3 protein: CSVVMGTEALF.

The V and J genes are TRBV29-1 and TRBJ2-1. CDR1 is SQVTM, CDR2 ANQGSEA, per germline. CDR3 length: 14 residues. CDR3 residues: CSVEDPSSYNEQFF.

The V call is TRBV7-9, the J call TRBJ2-1; TCRdb's assignment of TRBD1 cannot be checked, as there is no DNA. CDR1 SEHNR and CDR2 FQNEAQ come from the germline V gene (reference sequence). The CDR3 is 16 amino acids. This CDR3 reads CASSHVLGGAYNEQFF.

The rearrangement joins TRBV7-9 to TRBJ2-7; the TRBD1 assignment by TCRdb is unverifiable without DNA. This CDR3 spans 13 amino acids. Germline CDR1 reads SEHNR; CDR2 reads FQNEAQ (reference sequence). This CDR3 reads CASSSRGAYEQYF.

The chain recombines TRBV28 with TRBJ2-1. Germline loops: CDR1 MDHEN, CDR2 SYDVKM. This CDR3 region has 16 residues. CDR3 residues: CASSPLVGGDYNEQFF.

The rearrangement uses TRBV9 and TRBJ2-1; TCRdb designates TRBD1, a call that cannot be tested without DNA. Per the germline V gene, CDR1 is SGDLS and CDR2 is YYNGEE. The CDR3 has 16 amino acids. The CDR3 is CASSPTMGPTLIKQFF.

The chain carries TRBV24-1 and TRBJ2-1; with no DNA, the TCRdb D assignment of TRBD1 cannot be verified. This CDR3 is built from 17 residues. The germline gives CDR1 KGHDR, CDR2 SFDVKD. This CDR3 reads CATSDWPGQGKYNEQFF.

The chain joins TRBV20-1 to TRBJ2-7; absent DNA, TCRdb's TRBD2 call cannot be checked. CDR1 is DFQATT, CDR2 SNEGSKA, per germline (reference sequence). This CDR3 spans 18 amino acids. The CDR3 reads CSARQTTGTSEWSYEQYF.

The V call is TRBV18, the J call TRBJ2-2. The germline V gene encodes CDR1 KGHSH and CDR2 LQKENI. The CDR3 is 17 amino acids. This chain's CDR3 is CASSPGYDGLNTGELFF. The full variable domain, completed using reference TRBV18 and TRBJ2-2, is NAGVMQNPRHLVRRRGQEARLRCSPMKGHSHVYWYRQLPEEGLKFMVYLQKENIIDESGMPKERFSAEFPKEGPSILRIQQVVRGDSAAYFCASSPGYDGLNTGELFFGEGSRLTVL.

V gene TRBV7-9 combines with J gene TRBJ2-3; TCRdb indicates TRBD2, and absent DNA this call remains unverified. The CDR3 has 17 amino acids. Germline lookup yields CDR1 SEHNR and CDR2 FQNEAQ (reference sequence). The CDR3 is CASSKRLLAGGTDTQYF.

The chain employs TRBV7-6 and TRBJ2-3; TCRdb proposes TRBD2, but this gene call is untestable without DNA. The germline gives CDR1 SGHVS, CDR2 FNYEAQ. The CDR3 is 18 residues long. CDR3 in amino acids: CASSPGGRGTSGTDVQYF. The whole variable domain, filled in from reference TRBV7-6 and TRBJ2-3, reads GAGVSQSPRYKVTKRGQDVALRCDPISGHVSLYWYRQALGQGPEFLTYFNYEAQQDKSGLPNDRFSAERPEGSISTLTIQRTEQRDSAMYRCASSPGGRGTSGTDVQYFGPGTRLTVL.

The chain is built from TRBV12-3 or TRBV12-4 and TRBJ2-7; the TRBD2 assignment by TCRdb is unverifiable without DNA. The CDR3 covers 17 residues. The CDR3: CASSFLLLAGVGSEQYF.

The chain carries TRBV4-3 and TRBJ2-5; TCRdb's assignment of TRBD2 cannot be checked, as there is no DNA. This CDR3 is 20 amino acids long. Germline CDR1 and CDR2: LGHNA and YSLEER. The chain's CDR3 is CASSQDREGGAGVTQETQYF.

The chain employs TRBV7-3 and TRBJ2-2. The CDR3 has 12 amino acids. Germline V gene sequence: CDR1 SGHTA, CDR2 FQGTGA. CDR3 sequence: CASSPYTGELFF.

This chain connects TRBV6-6 to TRBJ2-7; TCRdb indicates TRBD1, and absent DNA this call remains unverified. The CDR3 loop spans 13 amino acids. Looked up from germline, CDR1 is MNHNY and CDR2 is SVGAGI (reference sequence). CDR3 loop: CASSRRDTYEQYF.

The J gene is TRBJ2-1, the V gene TRBV19; TCRdb lists TRBD2, though no DNA is available to test this call. Germline V CDR1 and CDR2: LNHDA, SQIVND (reference sequence). The CDR3 is made up of 16 amino acids. This CDR3 reads CASSMYMSGSYNEQFF.

The chain uses TRBV6-6 and TRBJ1-2; TCRdb names TRBD1, which stays unverified in the absence of DNA. This CDR3 is built from 16 residues. Per germline, CDR1 MNHNY and CDR2 SVGAGI (reference sequence). CDR3 amino acids: CASSYSTGPGNYGYTF.

The chain is built from TRBV29-1 and TRBJ2-1; as DNA is missing, the TRBD2 call by TCRdb cannot be tested. The V gene's germline CDR1 is SQVTM and CDR2 ANQGSEA. The CDR3 loop spans 15 amino acids. CDR3 protein: CSVEISGPPHNEQFF.

The chain links TRBV21-1 to TRBJ2-4; the D gene TCRdb calls, TRBD1, cannot be checked with no DNA. TRBV21-1 is a known pseudogene. This CDR3 contains 18 residues. CDR3: CASVLKGGTLLAKNIQYF.

V gene TRBV29-1 combines with J gene TRBJ2-1; TCRdb's assignment of TRBD2 cannot be checked, as there is no DNA. This CDR3 spans 13 amino acids. CDR1 is SQVTM, CDR2 ANQGSEA, per germline. The CDR3 loop reads CSSLLAGDNEQFF.

This chain uses TRBV9 with TRBJ2-4; TCRdb gives TRBD1 as the D gene, but with no DNA this cannot be confirmed. The CDR3 spans 14 residues. The germline V gene has CDR1 SGDLS and CDR2 YYNGEE. This CDR3 is CASSVDREPNIQYF.

The CDR3: CASRLPGTPIETQYF. V usage is TRBV5-5 and J usage is TRBJ2-5; the TCRdb D gene call, TRBD2, has no DNA to confirm it. This CDR3 region has 15 residues. Germline lookup yields CDR1 SGHKS and CDR2 YYEKEE (reference sequence).